This T cell receptor (beta chain) was sequenced in a study of persistence of HIV-infected CD4 T cells. This clone was counted a few times. No antigen is known for it. The immunoSEQ assay was version 4, run in survey mode. Sequenced by immunoSEQ multiplex PCR; TCRdb stores in-frame clones only, minus some. Of approximately 18,000 clones listed, roughly 60% were seen once; the top ten hold under 2.5%. The germline V gene encodes CDR1 MGHRA and CDR2 YSYEKL. The CDR3 totals 16 residues. V was trimmed by 1 base and J by 0 bases, leaving 9 bases between them. An overlapping HIV-1 Gag peptide pool stimulated these cells at approximately 0.91 ug/peptide/mL. CD4+ T cells upregulating both CD40 ligand and CD69 were sorted as responding cells. CD8-depleted PBMCs were stimulated approximately 20 hours with anti-CD28/CD49d costimulation, CD40-blocking antibody and enfuvirtide.

The source of this sequence is an adult woman with HIV who was CMV-seropositive. The chain combines TRBV4-1 with TRBJ2-2, with D possibly being TRBD1 (5 bases). The specimen was CD4+ T cells sorted from PBMCs after approximately 19-hour stimulation, collected from a patient who received antiretroviral therapy. The CDR3 here is CASSQAWGANTGELFF. In DNA form, the CDR3 reads TGCGCCAGCAGCCAAGCTTGGGGCGCGAACACCGGGGAGCTGTTTTTT.